The next 17 T cell receptor beta chains were all read from a single sample in a study of T cell repertoires in cytomegalovirus infection. TCRdb re-called the reads with MiXCR, one entry per CDR3 protein. The data contain about 160,000 distinct CDR3 sequences, about 20% of them singletons. These receptors' antigens are unknown. The sequences come from CD8+ T cells from cultured PBMCs, collected from culture after CMV antigen stimulation. Receptor source: a human donor in good health (CMV status not recorded). Some clones in this sample may be carry-over from other donors' samples.

This clonotype was found a few times. This sequence joins TRBV20-1 and TRBJ2-3, with D possibly matching TRBD1 (5 bases). The V gene's germline CDR1 is DFQATT and CDR2 SNEGSKA (reference sequence). The V end was cut by 6 bases, the J end by 0 bases, with 10 bases between. The CDR3 sequence is 13 residues long. CDR3 nucleotide sequence: TGCAGTGCAAGGACATATAGCACAGATACGCAGTATTTT. Translated: CSARTYSTDTQYF.

This clonotype was detected only a few times. The rearrangement uses TRBV7-2 and TRBJ2-2; D is unclear. CDR1 and CDR2 from the germline V gene are SGHTA and FQGNSA. The CDR3 is 13 amino acids. Trimming pared 3 bases from V and 9 bases from J, leaving 11 bases between. The CDR3 loop is CASSLGMPRELFF. DNA for the CDR3: TGTGCCAGCAGCTTGGGGATGCCCCGGGAGCTGTTTTTT. The variable domain in full, with the rest retrieved from reference TRBV7-2 and TRBJ2-2, is GAGVSQSPSNKVTEKGKDVELRCDPISGHTALYWYRQSLGQGLEFLIYFQGNSAPDKSGLPSDRFSAERTGGSVSTLTIQRTQQEDSAVYLCASSLGMPRELFFGEGSRLTVL.

The genes are TRBV6-6 and TRBJ1-1; no firm D call. The germline CDR1 and CDR2 sequences are MNHNY and SVGAGI (reference sequence). V lost 0 bases, J lost 1 base, and 9 bases lay in between. CDR3 size: 15 residues. The CDR3 here is CASSYSRVWNTEAFF. Written as DNA, the CDR3 is TGTGCCAGCAGTTACTCTAGGGTGTGGAACACTGAAGCTTTCTTT.

This clonotype was detected a few times. This chain uses TRBV7-2 with TRBJ1-1; D is possibly TRBD1 (5 bases). Germline CDR1 SGHTA, CDR2 FQGNSA. The CDR3 extends over 15 amino acids. Between the trimmed V and J ends, which lost 1 base and 0 bases, there was a span of 9 bases. The CDR3 region has the DNA TGTGCCAGCAGCTTAGAGGGACGCTTGAACACTGAAGCTTTCTTT. Its protein product is CASSLEGRLNTEAFF. The whole variable domain, remainder taken from reference TRBV7-2 and TRBJ1-1, is GAGVSQSPSNKVTEKGKDVELRCDPISGHTALYWYRQSLGQGLEFLIYFQGNSAPDKSGLPSDRFSAERTGGSVSTLTIQRTQQEDSAVYLCASSLEGRLNTEAFFGQGTRLTVV.

This clonotype appeared a few times. The rearrangement uses TRBV28 and TRBJ2-1; 7 bases are a match to TRBD1. Germline V gene lookup returns CDR1 MDHEN and CDR2 SYDVKM. Trimming removed 7 bases from V and 4 bases from J; junction bases left unmatched: 7. This CDR3 is 14 amino acids long. The CDR3 sequence is CASTLGDRYNEQFF. The CDR3 nucleotides are TGTGCCAGCACCTTGGGGGACAGATACAATGAGCAGTTCTTC.

This clonotype came up many times. The CDR3, as DNA: TGCAGTGCTAGAGATTACCGGGGGCTCTACACAGATACGCAGTATTTT. Protein: CSARDYRGLYTDTQYF. The chain carries TRBV20-1 and TRBJ2-3; the D call may be TRBD1 or TRBD2 (6 bases each). The V end was cut by 0 bases, the J end by 2 bases, with 15 bases between. The germline CDR1 and CDR2 sequences are DFQATT and SNEGSKA (reference sequence). There are 16 residues in the CDR3.

This clonotype was seen a handful of times. This rearrangement joins TRBV7-9 to TRBJ2-1; 9 nucleotides line up with TRBD2. The CDR3 covers 16 residues. Germline V CDR1 and CDR2: SEHNR, FQNEAQ (reference sequence). After removal of 5 bases from V and 0 bases from J, the junction contained 5 bases not matched to a gene. The DNA of the CDR3 is TGTGCCAGCAGCAGACTAGCGGAGTCCTCCTACAATGAGCAGTTCTTC. Protein: CASSRLAESSYNEQFF.

This clonotype was seen only a few times. The chain has TRBV7-8 and TRBJ2-5; 8 bases match TRBD1. The CDR3 runs to 15 residues. CDR1 is SGHVS and CDR2 is FQNEAQ in the germline V gene. The trim removed 5 bases at V and 5 bases at J, leaving 10 bases unmatched. CDR3 protein: CASSRPGQAGETQYF. In nucleotides, the CDR3 is TGTGCCAGCAGCCGTCCGGGACAGGCCGGGGAGACCCAGTACTTC.

The rearrangement joins TRBV6-2 or TRBV6-3 to TRBJ2-7; 8 bases agree with TRBD2. Trimming cost V 7 bases and J 1 base; bases outside gene matches: 12. Germline V gives CDR1 MNHEY, CDR2 SVGEGT. This CDR3 region has 16 residues. CDR3 region: CASILDPGGPSYEQYF. Written as DNA, the CDR3 is TGTGCCAGCATCCTTGATCCGGGAGGGCCGTCCTACGAGCAGTACTTC.

The rearrangement links TRBV12-5 to TRBJ1-1; D is undetermined. The length of the CDR3 is 13 residues. Trimming pared 3 bases from V and 1 base from J, leaving 6 bases between. In germline, CDR1 is LGHNT, CDR2 FRNRAP. CDR3 nucleotide sequence: TGTGCTAGTGGTTTAAGCCAGAACACTGAAGCTTTCTTT. Translating it yields CASGLSQNTEAFF.

This chain uses TRBV6-6 with TRBJ1-5, with D unresolved. This CDR3 contains 14 residues. Trimming took 9 bases from V and 7 from J, leaving 19 bases between them. The V gene's germline CDR1 is MNHNY and CDR2 SVGAGI (reference sequence). CDR3 DNA: TGTGCCAGTAATATAGGGTCAGTTTACCAGCCCCAGCATTTT. This gives the protein CASNIGSVYQPQHF.

This rearrangement joins TRBV19 to TRBJ1-5; D remains ambiguous. The CDR3 has 13 residues. The V gene's germline CDR1 is LNHDA and CDR2 SQIVND (reference sequence). Trimming took 3 bases from V and 2 from J, leaving 5 bases between them. The CDR3 coding sequence is TGTGCCAGTAGTATTGTGGGCAATCAGCCCCAGCATTTT. This sequence encodes CASSIVGNQPQHF.

In its sample, this clonotype was seen a few times. V gene TRBV7-9 combines with J gene TRBJ1-6; 9 bases match TRBD1. CDR1 and CDR2 (germline): SEHNR, FQNEAQ (reference sequence). CDR3 size: 16 residues. Germline trimming cut 2 bases from V and 7 bases from J; bases unmatched to any gene: 6. The CDR3 DNA is TGTGCCAGCAGCTTAACAGGGGGCATCAGGAATTCACCCCTCCACTTT. It encodes CASSLTGGIRNSPLHF.

This clonotype was detected a few times. The rearrangement uses TRBV25-1 and TRBJ1-5, with D perhaps TRBD1 (5 bases). The V gene lost 2 bases and the J gene lost 5 bases, with 7 bases spanning the gap. The CDR3 spans 13 residues. Germline V gene lookup returns CDR1 MGHDK and CDR2 SYGVNS. The CDR3 loop reads CASSEQGDQPQHF. CDR3 nucleotides: TGTGCCAGCAGTGAACAGGGCGATCAGCCCCAGCATTTT.

This clonotype showed up just a few times. This chain links TRBV7-6 with TRBJ2-7, with D perhaps matching TRBD1 or TRBD2 (6 bases each). The CDR3 sequence is 15 residues long. Germline V CDR1 and CDR2: SGHVS, FNYEAQ. Trimming removed 1 base from V and 3 bases from J, with 13 bases in between. The CDR3 region has the DNA TGTGCCAGCAGCTTAGGAGGTGGAGGGGGCTACGAGCAGTACTTC. Translated, it gives CASSLGGGGGYEQYF.

This clonotype has just one count. The chain employs TRBV6-1 and TRBJ1-6; D remains unclear. CDR1 is MNHNS and CDR2 is SASEGT in the germline V gene. V was clipped by 8 bases and J by 12 bases, with 17 bases between them. The CDR3 runs to 13 residues. The CDR3 here is CASGHVGRQPLHF. The CDR3 DNA reads TGTGCCAGCGGCCACGTGGGCAGGCAACCCCTCCACTTT.

The rearrangement joins TRBV4-3 to TRBJ1-2; a weak D match, TRBD1 (5 bases). Trimming pared 2 bases from V and 0 bases from J, leaving 13 bases between. Germline-derived CDR1 and CDR2 are LGHNA and YSLEER. CDR3 length: 16 amino acids. The CDR3 nucleotides are TGCGCCAGCAGCCAACAACCGGGACGGTCTAACTATGGCTACACCTTC. This codes for CASSQQPGRSNYGYTF.